The next 7 T cell receptor beta chains were all read from a single sample in a study of blood T cells in healthy people across ages. PCR was performed a second time for roughly 6 to 12 cycles using a sample-barcoded 5' primer and a J-beta primer mix. TCRdb passed the 5' RACE reads through MiXCR, listing each CDR3 protein once. The sample comprises 2 million or so distinct CDR3 sequences, less than 50% of which are singletons, and over 2% rests with the top ten. Sequenced input: blood. These receptors originate from a woman aged 35 to 49 in good health.

This clonotype was seen just once. This chain connects TRBV6-2 or TRBV6-3 to TRBJ2-2, with a possible D match to TRBD1 (6 bases). V lost 6 bases, J lost 0 bases, and 11 bases lay in between. This CDR3 region has 15 residues. Germline CDR1 and CDR2: MNHEY and SVGEGT. In DNA, the CDR3 is TGTGCCAGCAGAAAATCAGGGGCGAACACCGGGGAGCTGTTTTTT. The encoded protein is CASRKSGANTGELFF.

V usage is TRBV6-5 and J usage is TRBJ2-7; D is unresolved. Trimming took 6 bases from V and 0 from J, leaving 15 bases between them. The CDR3 is made up of 15 amino acids. CDR1 and CDR2 (germline): MNHEY, SVGAGI. The CDR3: CASRPPGPFSYEQYF. The DNA of the CDR3 is TGTGCCAGCAGGCCTCCGGGTCCCTTCTCCTACGAGCAGTACTTC.

The rearrangement links TRBV5-6 to TRBJ2-5, with a tentative D call TRBD2 (5 bases). V was trimmed by 1 base and J by 0 bases, leaving 13 bases between them. CDR3 length: 16 amino acids. Germline values: CDR1 SGHDT, CDR2 YYEEEE. CDR3 residues: CASSLFGKADQETQYF. In nucleotides, the CDR3 is TGTGCCAGCAGCTTGTTTGGTAAAGCGGACCAAGAGACCCAGTACTTC.

V is TRBV7-9 and J is TRBJ2-3; no firm D call. The CDR3 sequence is 13 residues long. Germline lookup yields CDR1 SEHNR and CDR2 FQNEAQ (reference sequence). V lost 5 bases and J lost 5, with 11 bases in between. CDR3 DNA: TGTGCCAGCAGCCCGAAGACCGAAGATACGCAGTATTTT. Translated: CASSPKTEDTQYF.

The chain couples TRBV5-1 to TRBJ1-2, with D unclear. Germline values: CDR1 SGHRS, CDR2 YFSETQ. V was clipped by 0 bases and J by 10 bases, with 13 bases between them. The CDR3 runs to 13 residues. The CDR3 bases are TGCGCCAGCAGCTTGGCCGTAACGACGTCCTACACCTTC. Protein: CASSLAVTTSYTF.

The V and J genes are TRBV7-9 and TRBJ2-1, with no clear D. The V and J ends lost 8 bases and 6 bases respectively, with 11 bases between them. The CDR3 has 12 residues. The germline V gene encodes CDR1 SEHNR and CDR2 FQNEAQ (reference sequence). For the CDR3, the DNA is TGTGCCAGCTACCTTCTCGGCAATGAGCAGTTCTTC. Translation: CASYLLGNEQFF.

This rearrangement joins TRBV7-2 to TRBJ1-4; TRBD1 is a possible D gene (5 bases). In germline, CDR1 is SGHTA, CDR2 FQGNSA. There are 14 residues in the CDR3. V lost 5 bases and J 5 bases, leaving 12 bases between the germline ends. Here the CDR3 DNA reads TGTGCCAGCAGCGTGGGGCAGAACAATGAAAAACTGTTTTTT. It encodes CASSVGQNNEKLFF.